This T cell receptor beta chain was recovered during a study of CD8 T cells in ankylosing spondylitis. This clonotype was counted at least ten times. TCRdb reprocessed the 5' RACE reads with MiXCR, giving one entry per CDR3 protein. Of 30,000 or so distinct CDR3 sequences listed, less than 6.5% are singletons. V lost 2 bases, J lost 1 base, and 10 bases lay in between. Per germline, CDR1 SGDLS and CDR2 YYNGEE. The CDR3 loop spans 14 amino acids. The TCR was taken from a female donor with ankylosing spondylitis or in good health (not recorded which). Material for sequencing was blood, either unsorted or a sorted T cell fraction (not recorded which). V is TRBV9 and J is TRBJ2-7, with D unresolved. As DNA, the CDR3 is TGTGCCAGCAGCGTGGCGACCGAATCCTACGAGCAGTACTTC. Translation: CASSVATESYEQYF. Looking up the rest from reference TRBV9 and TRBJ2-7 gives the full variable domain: DSGVTQTPKHLITATGQRVTLRCSPRSGDLSVYWYQQSLDQGLQFLIQYYNGEERAKGNILERFSAQQFPDLHSELNLSSLELGDSALYFCASSVATESYEQYFGPGTRLTVT.